The subject of this entry is one T cell receptor (beta chain). This entry comes from a study of blood T cell repertoires in COVID-19. On the study more broadly: The study drew acute and convalescent COVID-19 samples from the United States, Italy and Spain. PBMCs, B-cell-depleted T cells, or T cells were the source of the cDNA or gDNA that made up the material.

The method was immunoSEQ multiplex PCR; TCRdb's version includes in-frame clones alone and lacks a portion of them. The repertoire consists of 150,000 to 200,000 clones, with more than 70% occurring once and the leading ten covering approximately 4.5%. Sequenced sample: peripheral blood. The sequence derives from a human donor in a cohort sampled during active COVID-19.

The CDR3, as DNA: TGTGCCAGCAGGGAACTCTCAGGGTACAGCAATCAGCCCCAGCATTTT. This codes for CASRELSGYSNQPQHF. The chain employs TRBV6-6 and TRBJ1-5; a weak D match, TRBD1 (5 bases). Germline CDR1 is MNHNY and CDR2 is SVGAGI (reference sequence). Deletions cut 6 bases from V and 1 base from J, with 16 bases between. This CDR3 spans 16 amino acids.